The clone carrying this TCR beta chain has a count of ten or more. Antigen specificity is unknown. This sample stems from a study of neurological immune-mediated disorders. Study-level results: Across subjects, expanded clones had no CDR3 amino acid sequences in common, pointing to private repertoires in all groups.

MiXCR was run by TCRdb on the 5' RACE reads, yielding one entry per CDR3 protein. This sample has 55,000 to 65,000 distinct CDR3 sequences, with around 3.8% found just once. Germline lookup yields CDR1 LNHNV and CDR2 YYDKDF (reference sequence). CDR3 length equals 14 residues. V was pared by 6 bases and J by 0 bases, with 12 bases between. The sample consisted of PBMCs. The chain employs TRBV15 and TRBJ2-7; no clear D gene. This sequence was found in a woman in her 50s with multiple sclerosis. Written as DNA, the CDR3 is TGTGCCACCAGTCTTGCGTACAGCTCCTACGAGCAGTACTTC. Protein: CATSLAYSSYEQYF.